This T cell receptor (beta chain) is from a study of control samples from healthy donors and cancer patients. The CDR3 has 14 residues. Sequenced by immunoSEQ multiplex PCR; TCRdb stores in-frame clones only, minus some. The table has roughly 120,000 clones, approximately 88% seen once. This TCR derives from a man aged 35 to 55 in good health. Sample: blood. The rearrangement joins TRBV21-1 to TRBJ1-1. TRBV21-1 constitutes a pseudogene. The CDR3 protein is CASSLIWDGREAFF. The CDR3 DNA reads TGTGCCAGCAGCCTCATTTGGGACGGCCGAGAAGCTTTCTTT.